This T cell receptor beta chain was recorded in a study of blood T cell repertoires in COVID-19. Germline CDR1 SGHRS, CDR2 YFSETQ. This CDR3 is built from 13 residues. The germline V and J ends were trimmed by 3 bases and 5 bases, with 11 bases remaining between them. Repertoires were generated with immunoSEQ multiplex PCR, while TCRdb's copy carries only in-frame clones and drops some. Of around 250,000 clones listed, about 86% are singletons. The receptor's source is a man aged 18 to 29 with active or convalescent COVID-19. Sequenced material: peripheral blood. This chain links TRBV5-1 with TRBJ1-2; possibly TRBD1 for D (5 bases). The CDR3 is CASSSTDPYGYTF. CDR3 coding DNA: TGCGCCAGCAGCTCGACAGACCCGTATGGCTACACCTTC.